The 21 T cell receptor beta chains below come from one sample, sequenced in a study of shared clonotypes between healthy human individuals. Profiling relied on immunoSEQ multiplex PCR, and the TCRdb table lists in-frame clones only, not all of them. Of a few hundred thousand clones in the sample, roughly 85% were seen once. Sample: PBMCs. The receptors derive from a woman in her forties in good health. Some clones in this sample may be carry-over from other donors' samples.

The CDR3 coding sequence is TGTGCCAGCAGCCCCGACCGGGCTGAAGCTTTCTTT. Protein: CASSPDRAEAFF. The chain carries TRBV7-3 and TRBJ1-1, with D unclear. Trimming stripped 5 bases from V and 6 bases from J, with 10 bases between. CDR3 length: 12 amino acids. CDR1 SGHTA and CDR2 FQGTGA come from the germline V gene.

The V gene is TRBV19, the J gene TRBJ2-5; 13 bases line up with TRBD2. The CDR3 contains 16 residues. Per germline, CDR1 LNHDA and CDR2 SQIVND (reference sequence). The junction had 8 bases not matched to a gene; V was cut back by 5 bases and J by 5 bases. CDR3 nucleotide sequence: TGTGCCAGTAGTCCCGGACTAGCGGGAGTCGGGGAGACCCAGTACTTC. Residues: CASSPGLAGVGETQYF.

Here the CDR3 DNA reads TGTGCCAGCAGCTTAGGATCCGCGTCTGGAAACACCATATATTTT. Translated, it gives CASSLGSASGNTIYF. J is TRBJ1-3 and V is TRBV7-6; D not certain. The CDR3 has 15 residues. Germline CDR1 reads SGHVS; CDR2 reads FNYEAQ. Trimming removed 1 base from V and 1 base from J, with 8 bases in between. Full variable domain (outside the CDR3, taken from reference TRBV7-6 and TRBJ1-3): GAGVSQSPRYKVTKRGQDVALRCDPISGHVSLYWYRQALGQGPEFLTYFNYEAQQDKSGLPNDRFSAERPEGSISTLTIQRTEQRDSAMYRCASSLGSASGNTIYFGEGSWLTVV.

This chain connects TRBV5-1 to TRBJ2-3, with TRBD1 matching 7 bases. The germline gives CDR1 SGHRS, CDR2 YFSETQ. Trimming at V came to 0 bases and at J to 1 base, leaving 5 bases not matched to a gene. The CDR3 spans 16 residues. The CDR3 DNA sequence: TGCGCCAGCAGCTTGGTCCAGGGGGATCGCACAGATACGCAGTATTTT. This gives the protein CASSLVQGDRTDTQYF.

The chain links TRBV6-1 to TRBJ2-1, with 8 nucleotides matching TRBD2. Germline CDR1 reads MNHNS; CDR2 reads SASEGT. Trimming at V came to 1 base and at J to 10 bases, leaving 3 bases not matched to a gene. The CDR3 has 13 amino acids. This CDR3 reads CASSEGTSSEQFF. DNA of the CDR3: TGTGCCAGCAGTGAAGGGACTAGCAGCGAGCAGTTCTTC.

In its sample, this clone was seen a few times. The chain uses TRBV28 and TRBJ2-1; TRBD2 is a possible D gene (6 bases). The CDR3 has 13 amino acids. Trimming stripped 5 bases from V and 2 bases from J, with 7 bases between. CDR1 MDHEN and CDR2 SYDVKM come from the germline V gene. The CDR3 DNA sequence: TGTGCCAGCAGTCGGACTACCTACAATGAGCAGTTCTTC. This sequence encodes CASSRTTYNEQFF.

Many counts were recorded for this clone. The V call is TRBV7-2, the J call TRBJ2-5, with 9 positions matching TRBD1. Looked up from germline, CDR1 is SGHTA and CDR2 is FQGNSA. The CDR3 spans 15 residues. V lost 1 base, J lost 2 bases, and 2 bases stayed unmatched. CDR3 sequence reads: CASSLGGTGQETQYF. CDR3 nucleotide sequence: TGTGCCAGCAGCTTAGGGGGGACAGGGCAAGAGACCCAGTACTTC.

The rearrangement links TRBV5-1 to TRBJ1-2; possible D gene TRBD1, 5 bases. Germline-derived CDR1 and CDR2 are SGHRS and YFSETQ. The CDR3 consists of 15 residues. With 0 bases removed from V and 5 bases from J, the gap between germline ends came to 14 bases. The CDR3, as DNA: TGCGCCAGCAGCTTGGGGCCGGCAGGGAGGTATGGCTACACCTTC. Translating it yields CASSLGPAGRYGYTF. Full variable domain (missing parts from reference TRBV5-1 and TRBJ1-2): KAGVTQTPRYLIKTRGQQVTLSCSPISGHRSVSWYQQTPGQGLQFLFEYFSETQRNKGNFPGRFSGRQFSNSRSEMNVSTLELGDSALYLCASSLGPAGRYGYTFGSGTRLTVV.

The chain joins TRBV6-1 to TRBJ1-1; the D gene is possibly TRBD1 (5 bases). CDR3 length: 14 amino acids. Germline V CDR1 and CDR2: MNHNS, SASEGT. The V end was cut by 10 bases, the J end by 3 bases, with 18 bases between. The CDR3 sequence: CAIQKGVGDTEAFF. In nucleotides, the CDR3 is TGTGCCATCCAAAAAGGGGTAGGCGACACTGAAGCTTTCTTT.

J is TRBJ2-4 and V is TRBV7-9; a weak D match, TRBD2 (6 bases). Per germline, CDR1 SEHNR and CDR2 FQNEAQ (reference sequence). V was shortened by 1 base and J by 0 bases, with 16 bases between the two germline ends. This CDR3 is 18 amino acids long. CDR3 residues: CASSLGRGGNLAKNIQYF. As DNA, the CDR3 is TGTGCCAGCAGCTTAGGGCGGGGCGGCAACTTAGCCAAAAACATTCAGTACTTC.

The chain recombines TRBV18 with TRBJ2-7; TRBD1 agrees at 9 bases. V shed 3 bases, J shed 3 bases, and the junction held 6 bases outside the gene matches. The CDR3 runs to 15 residues. Germline values: CDR1 KGHSH, CDR2 LQKENI. The CDR3 spells CASSPSGTGIYEQYF. DNA for the CDR3: TGTGCCAGCTCACCTTCCGGGACAGGGATCTACGAGCAGTACTTC.

As to this clone: The same CDR3 is also encoded by other DNA sequences in this sample. CDR3: CASSISRTDTQYF. CDR3 coding DNA: TGTGCCAGTAGTATAAGCCGCACAGATACGCAGTATTTT. This sequence joins TRBV19 and TRBJ2-3; D is undetermined. The CDR3 spans 13 residues. Trimming cost V 2 bases and J 1 base, with 4 bases left between them. The V gene's germline CDR1 is LNHDA and CDR2 SQIVND (reference sequence).

The genes are TRBV28 and TRBJ2-3, with 9 nucleotides matching TRBD2. CDR1 is MDHEN and CDR2 is SYDVKM in the germline V gene. The CDR3 consists of 16 residues. Unmatched junction bases numbered 9, after V lost 7 bases and J lost 1 base. CDR3 sequence reads: CASNPARLAGTDTQYF. The DNA of the CDR3 is TGTGCCAGCAACCCTGCCCGACTAGCGGGCACAGATACGCAGTATTTT.

The chain couples TRBV7-2 to TRBJ1-1; no firm D call. Germline assignment: CDR1 SGHTA and CDR2 FQGNSA. CDR3 length: 14 amino acids. The V gene lost 5 bases and the J gene lost 2 bases, with 12 bases spanning the gap. CDR3 coding DNA: TGTGCCAGCAGCGCCGTCTTTGGCAACACTGAAGCTTTCTTT. Residues: CASSAVFGNTEAFF. The whole variable domain, filled in from reference TRBV7-2 and TRBJ1-1, reads GAGVSQSPSNKVTEKGKDVELRCDPISGHTALYWYRQSLGQGLEFLIYFQGNSAPDKSGLPSDRFSAERTGGSVSTLTIQRTQQEDSAVYLCASSAVFGNTEAFFGQGTRLTVV.

This clone was observed many times. The rearrangement joins TRBV2 to TRBJ2-1; D is unresolved. Trimming stripped 7 bases from V and 3 bases from J, with 4 bases between. Germline values: CDR1 SNHLY, CDR2 FYNNEI. CDR3 length: 11 residues. The CDR3 bases are TGTGCCAGCACCAACTACAATGAGCAGTTCTTC. This encodes CASTNYNEQFF. Together with reference TRBV2 and TRBJ2-1, the CDR3 gives the full variable domain: EPEVTQTPSHQVTQMGQEVILRCVPISNHLYFYWYRQILGQKVEFLVSFYNNEISEKSEIFDDQFSVERPDGSNFTLKIRSTKLEDSAMYFCASTNYNEQFFGPGTRLTVL.

The J gene is TRBJ2-1, the V gene TRBV19, with 7 bases lining up with TRBD1. This CDR3 is built from 20 residues. J gave up 4 bases and V 5 bases, and 23 bases lay outside the gene matches. Germline-derived CDR1 and CDR2 are LNHDA and SQIVND (reference sequence). The CDR3 nucleotides read TGTGCCAGTAGTGCTACCGGGACAGCCGGCCCGCCACTGAGTTACAATGAGCAGTTCTTC. This encodes CASSATGTAGPPLSYNEQFF.

The V and J genes are TRBV27 and TRBJ2-7, with D tentatively TRBD1 (6 bases). Germline CDR1 is MNHEY and CDR2 is SMNVEV (reference sequence). Trimming removed 0 bases from V and 3 bases from J, with 12 bases in between. The CDR3 is made up of 15 amino acids. DNA for the CDR3: TGTGCCAGCAGTTTATCGTCAGGGGTTTACTACGAGCAGTACTTC. It yields the protein CASSLSSGVYYEQYF.

The chain employs TRBV6-6 and TRBJ1-1; 8 bases align to TRBD1. The CDR3 has 15 residues. The germline V gene encodes CDR1 MNHNY and CDR2 SVGAGI (reference sequence). Germline trimming cut 2 bases from V and 5 bases from J; bases unmatched to any gene: 7. The CDR3 region has the DNA TGTGCCAGCAGTTACCCAGGACAGGGTTTTACTGAAGCTTTCTTT. Translating it yields CASSYPGQGFTEAFF.

CDR3 sequence reads: CASSPGTSKNIQYF. CDR3 in DNA: TGTGCCAGCAGCCCCGGGACAAGCAAAAACATTCAGTACTTC. The chain employs TRBV7-2 and TRBJ2-4; possible D gene TRBD1, 6 bases. The CDR3 loop spans 14 amino acids. Trimming removed 5 bases from V and 3 bases from J, with 11 bases in between. From germline, CDR1 is SGHTA and CDR2 FQGNSA.

J is TRBJ2-7 and V is TRBV5-1, with 7 bases fitting TRBD2. The CDR3 sequence is 15 residues long. The ends lost 0 bases at V and 3 bases at J; junction bases unmatched: 6. Germline V CDR1 and CDR2: SGHRS, YFSETQ. The chain's CDR3 is CASSLGGGTLYEQYF. For the CDR3, the DNA is TGCGCCAGCAGCTTGGGCGGGGGAACCCTCTACGAGCAGTACTTC.

This clone was observed at least ten times. The chain uses TRBV10-1 and TRBJ1-1; TRBD1 aligns across 9 bases. V lost 5 bases, J lost 4 bases, and 8 bases stayed unmatched. Germline CDR1 and CDR2: WNHNN and SYGVQD (reference sequence). This CDR3 has 15 residues. In nucleotides, the CDR3 is TGCGCCAGCAGTCTGAACAGGGGGCCTGTCACTGAAGCTTTCTTT. It is translated as CASSLNRGPVTEAFF.